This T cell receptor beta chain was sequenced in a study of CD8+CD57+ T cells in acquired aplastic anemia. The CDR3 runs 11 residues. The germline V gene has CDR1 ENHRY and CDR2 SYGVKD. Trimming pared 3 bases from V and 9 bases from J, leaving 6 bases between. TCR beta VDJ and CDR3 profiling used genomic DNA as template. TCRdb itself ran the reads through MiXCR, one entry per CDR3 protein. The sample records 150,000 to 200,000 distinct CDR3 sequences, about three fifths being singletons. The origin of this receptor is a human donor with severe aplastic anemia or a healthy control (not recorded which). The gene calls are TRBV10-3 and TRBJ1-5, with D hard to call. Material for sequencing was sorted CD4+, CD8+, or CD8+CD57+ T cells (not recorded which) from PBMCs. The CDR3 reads CAISEIAPQHF. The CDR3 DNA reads TGTGCCATCAGTGAAATAGCGCCCCAGCATTTT.